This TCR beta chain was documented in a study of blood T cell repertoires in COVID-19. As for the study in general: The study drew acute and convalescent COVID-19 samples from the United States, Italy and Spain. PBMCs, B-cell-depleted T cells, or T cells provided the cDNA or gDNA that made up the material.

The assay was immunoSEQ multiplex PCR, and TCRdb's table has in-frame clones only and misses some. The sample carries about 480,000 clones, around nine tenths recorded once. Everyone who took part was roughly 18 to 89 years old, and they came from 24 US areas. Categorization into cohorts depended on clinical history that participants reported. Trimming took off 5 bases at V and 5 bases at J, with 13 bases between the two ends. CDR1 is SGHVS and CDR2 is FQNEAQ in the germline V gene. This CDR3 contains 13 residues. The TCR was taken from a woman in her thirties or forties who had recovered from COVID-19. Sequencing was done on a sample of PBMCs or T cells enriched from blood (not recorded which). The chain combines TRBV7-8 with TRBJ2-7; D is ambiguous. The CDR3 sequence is CASSQLGFDEQYF. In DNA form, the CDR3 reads TGTGCCAGCAGCCAACTCGGGTTTGACGAGCAGTACTTC.